This T cell receptor (beta chain) was found in a study of spatial heterogeneity in lung cancer. On the study more broadly: Each distinct TCR and UMI combination averaged more than ten appearances in raw reads.

Each CDR3 protein is one row after TCRdb ran MiXCR on the 5' RACE reads. The data hold around 87,000 distinct CDR3 sequences, with about 12% observed a single time. Regarding time point: sample taken at primary tumor resection. The trim removed 5 bases at V and 1 base at J, leaving 6 bases unmatched. The CDR3 runs to 17 residues. This clonotype has at least ten counts. Specimen: PBMCs, collected at surgery. The genes are TRBV12-3 or TRBV12-4 and TRBJ2-2; 11 bases fit TRBD2. The sequence was collected from a male donor with early-stage non-small cell lung cancer. The CDR3 DNA reads TGTGCCAGCAGTCTAGGGGGGACTAGCGGGAACACCGGGGAGCTGTTTTTT. This sequence encodes CASSLGGTSGNTGELFF.